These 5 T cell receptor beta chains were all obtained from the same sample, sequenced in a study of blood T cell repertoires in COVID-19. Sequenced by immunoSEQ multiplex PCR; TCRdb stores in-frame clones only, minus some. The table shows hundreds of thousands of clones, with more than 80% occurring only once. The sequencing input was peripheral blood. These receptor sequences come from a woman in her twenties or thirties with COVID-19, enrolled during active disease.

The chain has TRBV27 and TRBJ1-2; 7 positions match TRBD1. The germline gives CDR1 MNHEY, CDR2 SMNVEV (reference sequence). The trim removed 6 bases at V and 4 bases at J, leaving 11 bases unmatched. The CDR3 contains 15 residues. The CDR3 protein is CASSPRRGQTYGYTF. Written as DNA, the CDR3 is TGTGCCAGCAGCCCACGCCGGGGACAGACCTATGGCTACACCTTC.

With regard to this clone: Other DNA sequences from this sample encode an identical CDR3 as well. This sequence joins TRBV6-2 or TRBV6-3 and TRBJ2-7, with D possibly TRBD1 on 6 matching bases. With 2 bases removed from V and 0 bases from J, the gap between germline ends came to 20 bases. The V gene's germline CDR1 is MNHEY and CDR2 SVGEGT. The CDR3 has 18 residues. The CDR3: CASSYAHSADRASYEQYF. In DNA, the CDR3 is TGTGCCAGCAGTTACGCGCACTCCGCGGACAGAGCCTCCTACGAGCAGTACTTC.

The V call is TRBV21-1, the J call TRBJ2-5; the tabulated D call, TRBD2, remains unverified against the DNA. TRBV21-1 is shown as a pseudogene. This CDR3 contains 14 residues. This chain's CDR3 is CASSKEGVQETQYF. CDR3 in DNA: TGTGCCAGCAGCAAAGAGGGAGTCCAAGAGACCCAGTACTTC.

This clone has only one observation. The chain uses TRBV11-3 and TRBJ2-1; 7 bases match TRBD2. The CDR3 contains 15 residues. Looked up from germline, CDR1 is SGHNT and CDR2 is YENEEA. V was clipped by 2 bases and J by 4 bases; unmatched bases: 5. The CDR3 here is CASSLTSVRYNEQFF. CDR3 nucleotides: TGTGCCAGCAGCTTAACTAGCGTACGGTACAATGAGCAGTTCTTC.

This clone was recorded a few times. The CDR3 DNA reads as TGTGCCAGCACTAGACAGGAGAACTATGGCTACACCTTC. Amino acids: CASTRQENYGYTF. V and J are TRBV28 and TRBJ1-2, with D possibly being TRBD1 (6 bases). Trimming pared 7 bases from V and 2 bases from J, leaving 11 bases between. CDR1 is MDHEN, CDR2 SYDVKM, per germline. This CDR3 is 13 amino acids long.